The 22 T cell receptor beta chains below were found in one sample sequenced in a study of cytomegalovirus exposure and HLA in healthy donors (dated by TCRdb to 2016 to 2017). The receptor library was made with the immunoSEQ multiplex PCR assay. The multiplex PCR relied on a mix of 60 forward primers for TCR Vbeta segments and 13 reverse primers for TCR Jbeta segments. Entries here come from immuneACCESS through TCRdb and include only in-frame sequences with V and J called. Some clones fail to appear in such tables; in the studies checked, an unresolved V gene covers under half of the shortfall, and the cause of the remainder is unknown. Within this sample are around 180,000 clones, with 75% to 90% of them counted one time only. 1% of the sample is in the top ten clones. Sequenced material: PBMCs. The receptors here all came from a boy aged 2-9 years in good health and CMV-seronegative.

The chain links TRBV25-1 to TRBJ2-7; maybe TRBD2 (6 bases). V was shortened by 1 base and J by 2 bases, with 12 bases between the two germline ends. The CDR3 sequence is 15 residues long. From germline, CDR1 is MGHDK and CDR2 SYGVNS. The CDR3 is CASSESWDWPYEQYF. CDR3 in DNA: TGTGCCAGCAGTGAATCTTGGGACTGGCCCTACGAGCAGTACTTC.

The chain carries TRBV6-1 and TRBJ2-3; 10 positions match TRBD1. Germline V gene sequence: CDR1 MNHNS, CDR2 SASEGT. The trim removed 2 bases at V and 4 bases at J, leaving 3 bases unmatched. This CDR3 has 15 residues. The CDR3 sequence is CASSEIGQGADTQYF. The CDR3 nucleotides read TGTGCCAGCAGTGAAATCGGACAGGGGGCAGATACGCAGTATTTT.

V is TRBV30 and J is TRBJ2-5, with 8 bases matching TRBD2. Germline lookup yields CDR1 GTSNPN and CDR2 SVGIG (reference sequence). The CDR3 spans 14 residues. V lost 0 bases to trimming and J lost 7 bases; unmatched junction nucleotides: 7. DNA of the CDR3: TGTGCCTGGAGTGTAGCAGCGGGGGTGGTGACCCAGTACTTC. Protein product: CAWSVAAGVVTQYF.

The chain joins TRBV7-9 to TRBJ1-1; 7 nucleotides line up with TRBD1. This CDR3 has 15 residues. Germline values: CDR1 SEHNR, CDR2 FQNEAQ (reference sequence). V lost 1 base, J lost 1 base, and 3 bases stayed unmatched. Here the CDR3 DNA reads TGTGCCAGCAGCTTAGTAAAGGGGGCGAACACTGAAGCTTTCTTT. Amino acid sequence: CASSLVKGANTEAFF.

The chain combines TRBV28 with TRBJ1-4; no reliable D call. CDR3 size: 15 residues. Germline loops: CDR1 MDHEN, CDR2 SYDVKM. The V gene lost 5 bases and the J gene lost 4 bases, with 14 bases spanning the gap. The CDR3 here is CASSLLLRNNEKLFF. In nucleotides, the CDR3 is TGTGCCAGCAGTCTCCTCCTCAGGAATAATGAAAAACTGTTTTTT.

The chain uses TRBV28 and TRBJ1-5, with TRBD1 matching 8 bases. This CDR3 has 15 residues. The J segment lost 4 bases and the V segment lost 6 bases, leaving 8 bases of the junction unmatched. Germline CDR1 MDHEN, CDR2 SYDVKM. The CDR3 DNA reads TGTGCCAGCAGACTGACAGGGGAATGGAATCAGCCCCAGCATTTT. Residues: CASRLTGEWNQPQHF.

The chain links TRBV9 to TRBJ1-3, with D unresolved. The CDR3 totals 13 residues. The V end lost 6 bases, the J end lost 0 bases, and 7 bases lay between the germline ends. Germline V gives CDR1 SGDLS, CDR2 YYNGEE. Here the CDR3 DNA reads TGTGCCAGCAAATCCTTCTCTGGAAACACCATATATTTT. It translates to CASKSFSGNTIYF.

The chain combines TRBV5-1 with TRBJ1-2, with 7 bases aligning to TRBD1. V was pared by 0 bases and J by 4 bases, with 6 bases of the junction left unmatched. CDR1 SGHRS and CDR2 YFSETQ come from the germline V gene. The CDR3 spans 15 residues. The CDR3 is CASSLERQGGYGYTF. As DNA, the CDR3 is TGCGCCAGCAGCTTGGAGAGACAGGGTGGCTATGGCTACACCTTC. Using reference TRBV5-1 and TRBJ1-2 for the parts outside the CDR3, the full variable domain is KAGVTQTPRYLIKTRGQQVTLSCSPISGHRSVSWYQQTPGQGLQFLFEYFSETQRNKGNFPGRFSGRQFSNSRSEMNVSTLELGDSALYLCASSLERQGGYGYTFGSGTRLTVV.

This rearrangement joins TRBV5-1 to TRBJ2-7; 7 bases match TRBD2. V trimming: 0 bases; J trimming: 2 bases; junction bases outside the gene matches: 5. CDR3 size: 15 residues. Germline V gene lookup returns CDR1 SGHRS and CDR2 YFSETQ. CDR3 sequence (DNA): TGCGCCAGCAGCTTGGCCGGGGGGAGTACCTACGAGCAGTACTTC. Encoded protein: CASSLAGGSTYEQYF.

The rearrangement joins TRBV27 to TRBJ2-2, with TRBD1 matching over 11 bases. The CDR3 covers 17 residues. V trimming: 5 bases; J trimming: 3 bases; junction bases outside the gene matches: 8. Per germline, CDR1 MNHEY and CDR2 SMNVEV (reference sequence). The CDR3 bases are TGTGCCAGCAGTCCCGGGACAGGGGGATTCGACACCGGGGAGCTGTTTTTT. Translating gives CASSPGTGGFDTGELFF.

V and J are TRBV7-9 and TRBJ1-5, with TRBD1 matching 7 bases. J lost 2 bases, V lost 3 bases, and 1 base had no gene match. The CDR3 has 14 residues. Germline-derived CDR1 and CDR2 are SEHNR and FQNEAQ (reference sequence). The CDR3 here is CASSFGQGNQPQHF. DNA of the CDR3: TGTGCCAGCAGCTTCGGACAGGGCAATCAGCCCCAGCATTTT. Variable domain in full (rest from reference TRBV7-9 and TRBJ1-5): DTGVSQNPRHKITKRGQNVTFRCDPISEHNRLYWYRQTLGQGPEFLTYFQNEAQLEKSRLLSDRFSAERPKGSFSTLEIQRTEQGDSAMYLCASSFGQGNQPQHFGDGTRLSIL.

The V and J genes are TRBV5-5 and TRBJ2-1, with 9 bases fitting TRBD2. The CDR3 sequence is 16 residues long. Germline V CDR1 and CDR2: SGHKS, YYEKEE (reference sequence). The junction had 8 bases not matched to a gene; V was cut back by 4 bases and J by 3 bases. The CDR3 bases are TGTGCCAGCAGCCCCCCGGGGCGGGGGGGCTACAATGAGCAGTTCTTC. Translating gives CASSPPGRGGYNEQFF.

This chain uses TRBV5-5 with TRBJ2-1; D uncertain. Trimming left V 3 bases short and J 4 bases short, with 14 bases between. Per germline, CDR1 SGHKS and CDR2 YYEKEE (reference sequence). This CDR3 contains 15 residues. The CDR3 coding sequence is TGTGCCAGCAGCTATGCCAATAGCCTATACAATGAGCAGTTCTTC. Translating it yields CASSYANSLYNEQFF.

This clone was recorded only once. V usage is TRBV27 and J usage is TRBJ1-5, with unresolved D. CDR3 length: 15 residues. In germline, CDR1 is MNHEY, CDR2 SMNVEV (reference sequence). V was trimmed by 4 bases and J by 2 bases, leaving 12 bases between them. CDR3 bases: TGTGCCAGCAGTTCCGAGGGTTGGGGCAATCAGCCCCAGCATTTT. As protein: CASSSEGWGNQPQHF.

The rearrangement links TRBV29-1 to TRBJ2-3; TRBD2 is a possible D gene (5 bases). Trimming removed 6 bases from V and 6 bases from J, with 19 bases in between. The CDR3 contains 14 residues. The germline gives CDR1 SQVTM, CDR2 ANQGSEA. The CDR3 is CSVAGPFLVDTQYF. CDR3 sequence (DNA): TGCAGCGTCGCGGGCCCTTTTTTGGTGGATACGCAGTATTTT.

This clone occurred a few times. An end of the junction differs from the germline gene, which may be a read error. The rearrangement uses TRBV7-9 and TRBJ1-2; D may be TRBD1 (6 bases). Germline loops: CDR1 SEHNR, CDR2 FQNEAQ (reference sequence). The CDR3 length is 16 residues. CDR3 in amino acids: CSSSRPLTGSGYGYTF. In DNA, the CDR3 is TGTTCCAGCAGCCGACCCTTGACAGGTTCGGGCTATGGCTACACCTTC.

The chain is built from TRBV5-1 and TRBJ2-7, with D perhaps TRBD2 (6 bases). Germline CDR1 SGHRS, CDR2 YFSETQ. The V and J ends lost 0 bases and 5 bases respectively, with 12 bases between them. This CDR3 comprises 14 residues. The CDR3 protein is CASSLAGVHNEQYF. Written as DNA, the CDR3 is TGCGCCAGCAGCTTGGCGGGAGTTCATAACGAGCAGTACTTC.

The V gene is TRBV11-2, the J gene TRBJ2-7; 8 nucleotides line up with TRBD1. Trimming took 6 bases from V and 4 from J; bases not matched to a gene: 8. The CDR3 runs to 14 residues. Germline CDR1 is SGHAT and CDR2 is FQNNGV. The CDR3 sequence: CASRPPGQEYEQYF. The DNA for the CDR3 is TGTGCCAGCAGACCCCCGGGACAGGAATACGAGCAGTACTTC.

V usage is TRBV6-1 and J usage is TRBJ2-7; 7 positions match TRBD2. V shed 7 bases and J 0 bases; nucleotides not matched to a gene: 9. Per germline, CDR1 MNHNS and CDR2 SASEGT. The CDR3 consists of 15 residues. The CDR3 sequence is CASIEGGSLSYEQYF. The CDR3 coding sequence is TGTGCCAGCATCGAAGGCGGGAGCCTCTCCTACGAGCAGTACTTC.

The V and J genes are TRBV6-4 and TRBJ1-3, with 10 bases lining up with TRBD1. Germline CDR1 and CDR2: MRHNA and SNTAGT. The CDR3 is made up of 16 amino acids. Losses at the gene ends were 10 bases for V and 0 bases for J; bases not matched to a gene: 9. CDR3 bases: TGTGCCAACTCGGACAGGGGGATCCTCTCTGGAAACACCATATATTTT. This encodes CANSDRGILSGNTIYF.

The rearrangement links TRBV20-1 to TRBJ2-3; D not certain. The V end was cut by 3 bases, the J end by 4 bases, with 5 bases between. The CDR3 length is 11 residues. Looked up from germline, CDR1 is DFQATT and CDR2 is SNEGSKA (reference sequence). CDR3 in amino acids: CSASVPDTQYF. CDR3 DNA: TGCAGTGCTAGCGTCCCAGATACGCAGTATTTT.

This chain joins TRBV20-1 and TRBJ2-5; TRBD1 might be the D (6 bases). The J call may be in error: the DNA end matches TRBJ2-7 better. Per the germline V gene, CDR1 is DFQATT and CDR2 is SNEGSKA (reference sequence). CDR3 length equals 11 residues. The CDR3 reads CSAETGYEQYF. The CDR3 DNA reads TGCAGTGCGGAGACAGGCTACGAGCAGTACTTC.